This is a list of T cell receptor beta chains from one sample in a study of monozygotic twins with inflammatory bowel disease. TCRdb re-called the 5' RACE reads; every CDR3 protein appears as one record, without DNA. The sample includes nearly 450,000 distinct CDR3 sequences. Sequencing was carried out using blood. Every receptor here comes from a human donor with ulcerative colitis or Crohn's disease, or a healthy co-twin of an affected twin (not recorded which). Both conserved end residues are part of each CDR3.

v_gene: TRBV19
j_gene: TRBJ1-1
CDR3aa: CASSKSTGGTEAFF

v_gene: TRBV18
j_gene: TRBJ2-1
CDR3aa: CASSPPGRADNEQFF

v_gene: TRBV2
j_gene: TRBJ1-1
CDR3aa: CASTGQAGGLTEAFF

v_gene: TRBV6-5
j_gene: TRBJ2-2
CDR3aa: CASSYHQQGSYRTGELFF

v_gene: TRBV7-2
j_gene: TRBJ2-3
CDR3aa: CASSLIGGAPDTQYF

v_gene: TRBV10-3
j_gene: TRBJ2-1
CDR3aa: CATKGGSGNEQFF

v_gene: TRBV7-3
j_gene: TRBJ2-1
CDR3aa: CASSPAGGGDEQFF

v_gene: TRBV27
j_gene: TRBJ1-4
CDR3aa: CASSSTPRANEKLFF

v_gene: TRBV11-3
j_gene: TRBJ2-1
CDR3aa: CASSKEQLDEQFF

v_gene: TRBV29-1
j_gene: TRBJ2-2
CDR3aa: CSFQGSTGVGTGELFF

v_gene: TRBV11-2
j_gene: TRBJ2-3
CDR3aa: CASRGQESTDTQYF

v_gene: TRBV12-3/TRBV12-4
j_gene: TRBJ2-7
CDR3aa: CASSGRVGEQYF

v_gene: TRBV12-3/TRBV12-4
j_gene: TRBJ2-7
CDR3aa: CASSFGRNYEQYF

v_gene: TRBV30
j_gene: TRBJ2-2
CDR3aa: CAWSVPNTGELFF

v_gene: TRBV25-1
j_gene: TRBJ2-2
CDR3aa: CASSAGEVGELFF

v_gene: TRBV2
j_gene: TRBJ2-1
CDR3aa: CASSEGGKQFF

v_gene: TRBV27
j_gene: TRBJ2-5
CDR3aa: CASSPDGEETQYF

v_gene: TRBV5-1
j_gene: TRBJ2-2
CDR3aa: CASSLAKSTGGGGELFF

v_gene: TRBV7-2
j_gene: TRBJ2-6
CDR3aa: CASKLTGAGANVLTF

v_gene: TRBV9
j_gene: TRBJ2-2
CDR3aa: CASSVETYTGELFF

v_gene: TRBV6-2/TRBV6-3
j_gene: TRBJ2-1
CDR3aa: CASERKGQLITYNEQFF

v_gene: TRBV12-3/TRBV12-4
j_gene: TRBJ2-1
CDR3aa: CASSFPGIKPEQFF

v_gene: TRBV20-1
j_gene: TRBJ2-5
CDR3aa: CSARLGTSGSRETQYF

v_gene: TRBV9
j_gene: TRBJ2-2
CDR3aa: CASSVDRTGVSGELFF

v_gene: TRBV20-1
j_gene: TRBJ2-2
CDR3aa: CSASSGTGVMGELFF

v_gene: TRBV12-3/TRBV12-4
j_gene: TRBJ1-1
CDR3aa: CATAQGLNTEAFF

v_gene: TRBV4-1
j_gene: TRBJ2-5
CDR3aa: CASSQAGVETQYF

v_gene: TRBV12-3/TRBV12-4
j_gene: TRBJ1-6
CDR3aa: CASSQGALYNSPLHF

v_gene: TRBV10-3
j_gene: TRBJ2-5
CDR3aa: CAIKASGGQETQYF

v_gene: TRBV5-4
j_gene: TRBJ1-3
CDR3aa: CASNPYHASTHTIYF

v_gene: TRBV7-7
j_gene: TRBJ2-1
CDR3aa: CASSPRPSGRGRSSYNEQFF

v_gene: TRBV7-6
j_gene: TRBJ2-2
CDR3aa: CASSLLAAGELFF

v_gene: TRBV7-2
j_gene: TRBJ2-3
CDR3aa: CASSLTASGRGGADTQYF

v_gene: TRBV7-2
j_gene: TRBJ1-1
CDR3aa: CASSSRRFEAFF

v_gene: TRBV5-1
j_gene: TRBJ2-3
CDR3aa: CASSLKWSGSGGTDTQYF

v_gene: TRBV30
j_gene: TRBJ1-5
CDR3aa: CARSQGTGVNQPQHF

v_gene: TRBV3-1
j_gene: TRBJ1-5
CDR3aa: CASSQGGLQPQHF

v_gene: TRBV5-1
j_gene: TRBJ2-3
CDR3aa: CASSLAAGTSGFSTDTQYF

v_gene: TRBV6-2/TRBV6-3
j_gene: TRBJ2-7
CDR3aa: CASRGTSENSYEQYF

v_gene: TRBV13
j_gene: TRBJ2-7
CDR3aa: CASSLGRQYEQYF

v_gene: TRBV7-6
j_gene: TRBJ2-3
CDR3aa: CASSLIAGGPDTQYF

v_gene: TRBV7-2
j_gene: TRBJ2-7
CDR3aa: CASSLMWGLLTYEQYF

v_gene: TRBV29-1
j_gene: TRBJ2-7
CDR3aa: CSVEDGGDPYEQYF

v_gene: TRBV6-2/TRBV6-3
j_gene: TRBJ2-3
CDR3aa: CASSYPNSMSDTQYF

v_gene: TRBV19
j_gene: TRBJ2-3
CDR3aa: CASSGVYADTQYF

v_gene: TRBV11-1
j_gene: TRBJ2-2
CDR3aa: CASSLSSLNTGELFF

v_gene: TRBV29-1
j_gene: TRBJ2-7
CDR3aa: CSVEGTGEESYEQYF

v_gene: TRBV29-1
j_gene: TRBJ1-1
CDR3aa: CSSKLTGLTEAFF

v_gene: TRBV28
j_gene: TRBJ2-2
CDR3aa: CASSLTPGLAGGPRTGELFF

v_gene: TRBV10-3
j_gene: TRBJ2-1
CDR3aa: CAIKGGGSSYNEQFF

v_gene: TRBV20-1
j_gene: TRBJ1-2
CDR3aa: CSATNTGTGFGYTF

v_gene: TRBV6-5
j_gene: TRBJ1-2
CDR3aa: CASSSTGQGVTLGSGGYTF

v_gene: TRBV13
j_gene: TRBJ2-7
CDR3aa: CASATGGLAGSYYEQYF

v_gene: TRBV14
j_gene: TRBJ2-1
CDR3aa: CATSQDTQGTYNEQFF

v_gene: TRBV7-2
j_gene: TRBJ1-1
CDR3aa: CASSPQTGYTEAFF

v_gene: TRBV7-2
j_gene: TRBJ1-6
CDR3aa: CASSSWTGNNNSPLHF

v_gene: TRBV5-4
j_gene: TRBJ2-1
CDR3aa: CASSGKAGRKDEQFF

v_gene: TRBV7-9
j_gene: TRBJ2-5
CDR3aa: CASSLRTNKETQYF

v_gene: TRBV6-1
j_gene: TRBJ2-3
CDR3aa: CASSGDILTDTQYF